The 26 T cell receptor beta chains listed next were all sequenced from one sample in a study of blood T cell repertoires in COVID-19. The method was immunoSEQ multiplex PCR; TCRdb's version includes in-frame clones alone and lacks a portion of them. The data hold roughly 150,000 clones, with about four fifths observed a single time. The sample taken for sequencing was peripheral blood. All receptors come from a man between 65 and 85 years old with active or convalescent COVID-19.

The chain uses TRBV11-2 and TRBJ2-3; 9 bases are a match to TRBD2. This CDR3 region has 14 residues. V trimming: 5 bases; J trimming: 4 bases; junction bases outside the gene matches: 4. Germline values: CDR1 SGHAT, CDR2 FQNNGV. The DNA for the CDR3 is TGTGCCAGCAGCCGCGGGGGGGGGTCAGATACGCAGTATTTT. It encodes CASSRGGGSDTQYF.

The chain links TRBV2 to TRBJ2-5; D may be TRBD2 (6 bases). This CDR3 is built from 13 residues. The V end lost 9 bases, the J end lost 5 bases, and 16 bases lay between the germline ends. Germline V CDR1 and CDR2: SNHLY, FYNNEI. In nucleotides, the CDR3 is TGTGCCAGTTCCGGGACTCACGGGGAGACCCAGTACTTC. This encodes CASSGTHGETQYF.

The CDR3 spells CASSLGGATNEKLFF. In DNA, the CDR3 is TGTGCCAGCAGTTTAGGGGGCGCAACTAATGAAAAACTGTTTTTT. The V gene is TRBV28, the J gene TRBJ1-4; D may be TRBD1 (6 bases). V gave up 2 bases and J gave up 0 bases, with 7 bases separating them. The CDR3 is made up of 15 amino acids. Germline CDR1 reads MDHEN; CDR2 reads SYDVKM.

This clone was found a few times. This chain uses TRBV11-2 with TRBJ1-3, with 7 bases lining up with TRBD1. The junction had 6 bases not matched to a gene; V was cut back by 3 bases and J by 7 bases. This CDR3 is built from 14 residues. Germline V gene data show CDR1 as SGHAT and CDR2 as FQNNGV. The CDR3 protein is CASSFGQASNTIYF. CDR3 bases: TGTGCCAGCAGCTTTGGACAGGCCTCCAACACCATATATTTT.

The V call is TRBV7-9, the J call TRBJ1-2; 7 nucleotides match TRBD1. Germline-derived CDR1 and CDR2 are SEHNR and FQNEAQ (reference sequence). This CDR3 has 15 residues. V lost 5 bases to trimming and J lost 2 bases; unmatched junction nucleotides: 8. Written as DNA, the CDR3 is TGTGCCAGCAGCCCCCCCACAGGGGCCAACTATGGCTACACCTTC. Protein sequence: CASSPPTGANYGYTF.

The chain joins TRBV3-1 (or the pseudogene TRBV3-2) to TRBJ2-2, with 7 bases identical to TRBD1. Germline CDR1 reads LGHDT; CDR2 reads YNNKEL (reference sequence). The CDR3 covers 19 residues. V shed 4 bases and J 2 bases; nucleotides not matched to a gene: 16. CDR3 nucleotide sequence: TGTGCCAGCAGCCTGAGGGACAGAGCTGGCGTTCGCAACACCGGGGAGCTGTTTTTT. Its translation is CASSLRDRAGVRNTGELFF.

Note on this clone: At one boundary the junction diverges from the germline segment, which might be a read error. The chain has TRBV5-1 and TRBJ2-1; tentatively, D is TRBD2 (5 bases). CDR1 and CDR2 (germline): SGHRS, YFSETQ. The length of the CDR3 is 14 residues. The DNA for the CDR3 is TGCGCCAGCGCGAACCCGGGGTCCTCCAATGAGCAGTTCTTC. This gives the protein CASANPGSSNEQFF.

This rearrangement joins TRBV18 to TRBJ2-7; D gene unclear. Trimming removed 2 bases from V and 3 bases from J, with 11 bases in between. The germline V gene has CDR1 KGHSH and CDR2 LQKENI. The CDR3 runs 14 residues. As DNA, the CDR3 is TGTGCCAGCTCACCAAGTGGCAGTGGCTACGAGCAGTACTTC. Amino acids: CASSPSGSGYEQYF.

The chain carries TRBV5-4 and TRBJ2-1, with TRBD1 matching over 7 bases. Germline assignment: CDR1 SGHNT and CDR2 YYREEE (reference sequence). The CDR3 runs to 13 residues. V was clipped by 2 bases and J by 8 bases; unmatched bases: 4. The CDR3 here is CASSLNRGYEQFF. DNA for the CDR3: TGTGCCAGCAGCTTAAACAGGGGCTATGAGCAGTTCTTC. Supplemented by reference TRBV5-4 and TRBJ2-1, the full variable domain reads ETGVTQSPTHLIKTRGQQVTLRCSSQSGHNTVSWYQQALGQGPQFIFQYYREEENGRGNFPPRFSGLQFPNYSSELNVNALELDDSALYLCASSLNRGYEQFFGPGTRLTVL.

The rearrangement joins TRBV9 to TRBJ2-1; TRBD2 matches at 7 bases. Germline V lookup: CDR1 SGDLS, CDR2 YYNGEE. After removal of 4 bases from V and 6 bases from J, the junction contained 10 bases not matched to a gene. The CDR3 length is 15 residues. The CDR3, as DNA: TGTGCCAGCAGCTTTGGGACTACTAGGCCCAATGAGCAGTTCTTC. It translates to CASSFGTTRPNEQFF.

The J gene is TRBJ2-3, the V gene TRBV5-4, with D tentatively TRBD1 (5 bases). V was cut by 1 base and J by 7 bases, with 13 bases left in between. The V gene's germline CDR1 is SGHNT and CDR2 YYREEE (reference sequence). The CDR3 runs 14 residues. CDR3 loop: CASSLTGSGNTQYF. As DNA, the CDR3 is TGTGCCAGCAGCTTGACAGGCTCAGGAAATACGCAGTATTTT.

The gene calls are TRBV6-5 and TRBJ2-2; D call uncertain. The V end was cut by 6 bases, the J end by 1 base, with 12 bases between. The CDR3 loop spans 15 amino acids. Germline V gene data show CDR1 as MNHEY and CDR2 as SVGAGI. The CDR3 nucleotides read TGTGCCAGCAGCTCCCCGCGGAGGAACACCGGGGAGCTGTTTTTT. It specifies CASSSPRRNTGELFF.

The chain carries TRBV10-3 and TRBJ1-5, with a possible D match to TRBD1 (5 bases). Trimming left V 8 bases short and J 3 bases short, with 11 bases between. CDR1 is ENHRY, CDR2 SYGVKD, per germline. This CDR3 spans 13 amino acids. For the CDR3, the DNA is TGTGCCATCTCCGCGACAGACAATCAGCCCCAGCATTTT. Amino acids: CAISATDNQPQHF.

The chain is built from TRBV27 and TRBJ2-7, with 7 bases lining up with TRBD1. Germline CDR1 MNHEY, CDR2 SMNVEV (reference sequence). This CDR3 contains 15 residues. The junction had 10 bases not matched to a gene; V was cut back by 5 bases and J by 3 bases. The CDR3 is CASSQKTGQFYEQYF. In DNA form, the CDR3 reads TGTGCCAGCAGTCAAAAGACGGGACAGTTCTACGAGCAGTACTTC.

This chain uses TRBV7-3 with TRBJ2-1; 7 positions match TRBD2. The CDR3 runs 17 residues. Germline loops: CDR1 SGHTA, CDR2 FQGTGA. With V trimmed by 5 bases and J by 4 bases, 14 bases remained unmatched. Written as DNA, the CDR3 is TGTGCCAGCAGCCCCGAGGGGCTAGCGGTTATTTACAATGAGCAGTTCTTC. Encoded protein: CASSPEGLAVIYNEQFF.

This clone appeared once. The chain joins TRBV7-2 to TRBJ2-7, with D perhaps TRBD2 (5 bases). The length of the CDR3 is 15 residues. Germline loops: CDR1 SGHTA, CDR2 FQGNSA. Trimming removed 8 bases from V and 2 bases from J, with 19 bases in between. CDR3 DNA: TGTGCCAGCTCCTTTACCGGGATAGGGCCCTACGAGCAGTACTTC. Its protein is CASSFTGIGPYEQYF.

The chain joins TRBV10-3 to TRBJ2-5, with TRBD1 matching 8 bases. The V gene's germline CDR1 is ENHRY and CDR2 SYGVKD. There are 14 residues in the CDR3. J was trimmed by 0 bases and V by 10 bases; bases with no gene match: 7. The CDR3 region is CASSQGEYQETQYF. The CDR3, as DNA: TGTGCCAGCTCACAGGGGGAGTACCAAGAGACCCAGTACTTC.

This clone has a single count. This chain uses TRBV9 with TRBJ1-2; tentative D call: TRBD1 (5 bases). The CDR3 is made up of 15 amino acids. The V end was cut by 0 bases, the J end by 2 bases, with 11 bases between. The germline CDR1 and CDR2 sequences are SGDLS and YYNGEE. In DNA form, the CDR3 reads TGTGCCAGCAGCGTAGTGGCACAGGTCAACTATGGCTACACCTTC. This encodes CASSVVAQVNYGYTF.

The chain employs TRBV24-1 and TRBJ2-1; 9 bases fit TRBD2. Trimming cost V 9 bases and J 7 bases; bases outside gene matches: 12. From germline, CDR1 is KGHDR and CDR2 SFDVKD. This CDR3 spans 15 amino acids. As DNA, the CDR3 is TGTGCCACCGGGGGGGCAGCGGGAGGCCTTAATGAGCAGTTCTTC. This sequence encodes CATGGAAGGLNEQFF.

CDR3 region: CASSILDRVMAGRNQPQHF. The CDR3, as DNA: TGTGCCAGTAGTATTTTGGACAGGGTCATGGCGGGGCGCAATCAGCCCCAGCATTTT. This sequence joins TRBV19 and TRBJ1-5, with 8 bases lining up with TRBD1. Germline V gene sequence: CDR1 LNHDA, CDR2 SQIVND (reference sequence). This CDR3 region has 19 residues. With V trimmed by 3 bases and J by 2 bases, 15 bases remained unmatched.

The rearrangement joins TRBV4-3 to TRBJ2-1; D not resolved. The CDR3 consists of 13 residues. The ends were cut back, 5 bases at V and 3 bases at J, with 8 bases in the middle. The germline V gene has CDR1 LGHNA and CDR2 YSLEER. CDR3 residues: CASSSEIYNEQFF. CDR3 in DNA: TGCGCCAGCAGCTCTGAGATCTACAATGAGCAGTTCTTC.

The J gene is TRBJ1-4, the V gene TRBV5-1; a weak D match, TRBD1 (6 bases). The germline V and J ends were trimmed by 5 bases and 1 base, with 9 bases remaining between them. The CDR3 loop spans 14 amino acids. The germline V gene has CDR1 SGHRS and CDR2 YFSETQ. CDR3 coding DNA: TGCGCCAGCAGACCGGACAGAACTAATGAAAAACTGTTTTTT. Its translation: CASRPDRTNEKLFF. Full variable domain (rest looked up from reference TRBV5-1 and TRBJ1-4): KAGVTQTPRYLIKTRGQQVTLSCSPISGHRSVSWYQQTPGQGLQFLFEYFSETQRNKGNFPGRFSGRQFSNSRSEMNVSTLELGDSALYLCASRPDRTNEKLFFGSGTQLSVL.

The chain recombines TRBV28 with TRBJ2-7; D gene uncertain. The CDR3 spans 12 residues. Germline V gene sequence: CDR1 MDHEN, CDR2 SYDVKM. Trimming removed 8 bases at V and 7 bases at J, with 15 bases between. The CDR3 is CASHAPLGEQYF. In DNA form, the CDR3 reads TGTGCCAGCCACGCCCCTCTCGGGGAGCAGTACTTC. Complete variable domain (other parts from reference TRBV28 and TRBJ2-7): DVKVTQSSRYLVKRTGEKVFLECVQDMDHENMFWYRQDPGLGLRLIYFSYDVKMKEKGDIPEGYSVSREKKERFSLILESASTNQTSMYLCASHAPLGEQYFGPGTRLTVT.

This sequence joins TRBV6-5 and TRBJ1-6; a possible D gene is TRBD1 (6 bases). The CDR3 consists of 14 residues. Germline-derived CDR1 and CDR2 are MNHEY and SVGAGI. With 5 bases removed from V and 14 bases from J, the gap between germline ends came to 19 bases. CDR3 sequence reads: CASSKSFDRLTLHF. Here the CDR3 DNA reads TGTGCCAGCAGTAAATCCTTCGACAGGCTGACCCTCCACTTT.

The V call is TRBV4-1, the J call TRBJ2-2; D not certain. Germline V CDR1 and CDR2: MGHRA, YSYEKL. V gave up 2 bases and J gave up 1 base, with 8 bases separating them. The CDR3 runs to 15 residues. CDR3 in amino acids: CASSQSGQNTGELFF. The CDR3 DNA reads as TGCGCCAGCAGCCAAAGTGGGCAGAACACCGGGGAGCTGTTTTTT.

The chain uses TRBV5-1 and TRBJ1-1; 8 bases map to TRBD1. The germline V gene encodes CDR1 SGHRS and CDR2 YFSETQ. CDR3 length: 13 residues. With 6 bases clipped from V and 4 bases from J, the junction kept 5 bases outside the gene matches. Here the CDR3 DNA reads TGCGCCAGCACAACACAGGGGGGCACTGAAGCTTTCTTT. It encodes CASTTQGGTEAFF.